These 8 T cell receptor beta chains were all obtained from the same sample, sequenced in a study of T cell changes during pregnancy in multiple sclerosis. TCRdb's table, derived via immunoSEQ multiplex PCR, lists solely in-frame clones and lacks some. The data hold tens of thousands of clones, with roughly 95% observed a single time. Material: CD8+ T cells from peripheral blood mononuclear cells, obtained after pregnancy. These receptors came from a female donor with multiple sclerosis, enrolled in a pregnancy study.

V is TRBV9 and J is TRBJ1-6; 9 nucleotides match TRBD1. Per germline, CDR1 SGDLS and CDR2 YYNGEE. V lost 2 bases to trimming and J lost 7 bases; unmatched junction nucleotides: 1. The CDR3 consists of 14 residues. Here the CDR3 DNA reads TGTGCCAGCAGCGTTGGACAGGGGAATTCACCCCTCCACTTT. Translating gives CASSVGQGNSPLHF.

The V and J genes are TRBV4-1 and TRBJ2-1, with 11 positions matching TRBD2. Germline V lookup: CDR1 MGHRA, CDR2 YSYEKL. The CDR3 has 15 amino acids. V gave up 5 bases and J gave up 7 bases; unmatched junction bases: 7. CDR3 nucleotide sequence: TGCGCCAGCAGCTACATAGCGGGAGGGGGGAATGAGCAGTTCTTC. This gives the protein CASSYIAGGGNEQFF.

CDR3 sequence reads: CVTSNGDTQYF. CDR3 bases: TGTGTCACTAGCAATGGCGATACGCAGTATTTT. This chain links TRBV6-1 with TRBJ2-3; D possibly corresponds to TRBD2 (6 bases). Per the germline V gene, CDR1 is MNHNS and CDR2 is SASEGT. There are 11 residues in the CDR3.

This chain connects TRBV4-3 to TRBJ1-3, with 8 bases that match TRBD1. Germline CDR1 is LGHNA and CDR2 is YSLEER. The CDR3 sequence is 14 residues long. V shed 2 bases and J 4 bases; nucleotides not matched to a gene: 1. Here the CDR3 reads CASSQWTGGNTIYF. CDR3 sequence (DNA): TGCGCCAGCAGCCAATGGACAGGGGGAAACACCATATATTTT.

The chain uses TRBV5-1 and TRBJ2-1, with 7 bases that match TRBD1. The V gene end was trimmed by 2 bases and the J gene end by 5 bases; junction bases not matched to a gene: 4. Germline assignment: CDR1 SGHRS and CDR2 YFSETQ. CDR3 size: 14 residues. CDR3 DNA: TGCGCCAGCAGCTTCAGGACAGGCGACAATGAGCAGTTCTTC. The encoded protein is CASSFRTGDNEQFF. The whole variable domain, remainder taken from reference TRBV5-1 and TRBJ2-1, is KAGVTQTPRYLIKTRGQQVTLSCSPISGHRSVSWYQQTPGQGLQFLFEYFSETQRNKGNFPGRFSGRQFSNSRSEMNVSTLELGDSALYLCASSFRTGDNEQFFGPGTRLTVL.

The rearrangement joins TRBV6-1 to TRBJ2-2, with unresolved D. The V and J ends lost 1 base and 6 bases respectively, with 9 bases between them. Germline loops: CDR1 MNHNS, CDR2 SASEGT. The CDR3 is made up of 14 amino acids. For the CDR3, the DNA is TGTGCCAGCAGTGAAGTAGAAACGTCCGGGGAGCTGTTTTTT. Protein sequence: CASSEVETSGELFF.

The V and J genes are TRBV9 and TRBJ2-1; 9 bases are a match to TRBD2. There are 17 residues in the CDR3. J lost 8 bases, V lost 4 bases, and 16 bases had no gene match. Germline loops: CDR1 SGDLS, CDR2 YYNGEE. CDR3 in DNA: TGTGCCAGCAGCCCCCGGGGTAGCGGGGGTCGGGGGGATGAGCAGTTCTTC. This encodes CASSPRGSGGRGDEQFF.

Only one count was recorded for this clone. The chain is built from TRBV19 and TRBJ2-1; D unresolved. This CDR3 is 13 amino acids long. Per germline, CDR1 LNHDA and CDR2 SQIVND (reference sequence). The V end lost 0 bases, the J end lost 4 bases, and 4 bases lay between the germline ends. CDR3 region: CASSIDLYNEQFF. CDR3 DNA sequence: TGTGCCAGTAGTATAGACCTTTACAATGAGCAGTTCTTC.